This is a list of T cell receptor beta chains from one sample in a study of blood T cell repertoires in COVID-19. Produced via immunoSEQ multiplex PCR; TCRdb's table is partial and in-frame only. The table shows tens of thousands of clones, with about 82% occurring only once. Input material: peripheral blood. The origin of the receptors is a human donor in a cohort sampled during active COVID-19. CDR3s include the opening cysteine and the closing phenylalanine or tryptophan.

TRBV4-1	CASSQISSGTQYF
TRBV3-1/TRBV3-2	CASSSWPVEQYF
TRBV19	CASSMTGYNYGYTF
TRBV6-5	CASLGGTNSPLHF
TRBV4-3	CASSQEGGYGNTIYF
TRBV19	CASSGRLAGDEQFF
TRBV3-1/TRBV3-2	CASTEQRGRSYEQYF
TRBV7-9	CASSLAPGNTEAFF
TRBV7-2	CASSNFQGARNQPQHF
TRBV5-4	CASSLVQGTGELFF
TRBV11-2	CASSQGLAGNEQYF
TRBV5-8	CASSWSGGRHSNQPQHF
TRBV28	CASSLFPGSTGNTEAFF
TRBV9	CASSVFGTENEKLFF
TRBV6-2/TRBV6-3	CASSYSENNEQFF
TRBV19	CASSILAGVQETQYF
TRBV15	CATSRGGQPSYEQYF
TRBV6-5	CASSQPGQGYGYTF
TRBV5-1	CASKAGGGYNEQFF
TRBV10-3	CAIKRLARETQYF
TRBV7-9	CASSSDFYEQYF
TRBV7-6	CASSRRSGMVYEQYF
TRBV3-1/TRBV3-2	CASSRGQREAFF
TRBV6-5	CASSIRDRGPYEQYF
TRBV18	CASSPNRKITEAFF
TRBV18	CATESGAATEAFF
TRBV7-8	CASSQGVGSVTEAFF
TRBV6-5	CASSYSLAGGEQFF
TRBV3-1/TRBV3-2	CASSQDLTSGSENEQYF
TRBV6-2/TRBV6-3	CASSYTGYTDTQYF
TRBV18	CASSPSPGTSYEQYF
TRBV5-1	CASSPDGRSNTEAFF
TRBV5-1	CASSNSKGYTF
TRBV7-9	CASTGGREKLFF
TRBV12-3/TRBV12-4	CASSPGQSYGYTF
TRBV12-3/TRBV12-4	CASMEGPKAPLHF
TRBV15	CATSEQGAGEAFF
TRBV7-3	CASSLPLGAGNEQFF
TRBV7-6	CASSELGGAYEQYF
TRBV25-1	CASSMDRGAYEQYF
TRBV3-1/TRBV3-2	CASSQDQTVQYF
TRBV27	CASRRTGGAEQYF
TRBV7-2	CASSLAVGGVEAFF
TRBV2	CASSPLTGGRSEAFF
TRBV4-1	CASSQVDMGFTGGNTEAFF
TRBV29-1	CSVDRTGGTRYGYTF
TRBV27	CATSDSSYTF
TRBV3-1/TRBV3-2	CASSQENLLVGGPELSGANVLTF
TRBV2	CASRPGTANYGYTF